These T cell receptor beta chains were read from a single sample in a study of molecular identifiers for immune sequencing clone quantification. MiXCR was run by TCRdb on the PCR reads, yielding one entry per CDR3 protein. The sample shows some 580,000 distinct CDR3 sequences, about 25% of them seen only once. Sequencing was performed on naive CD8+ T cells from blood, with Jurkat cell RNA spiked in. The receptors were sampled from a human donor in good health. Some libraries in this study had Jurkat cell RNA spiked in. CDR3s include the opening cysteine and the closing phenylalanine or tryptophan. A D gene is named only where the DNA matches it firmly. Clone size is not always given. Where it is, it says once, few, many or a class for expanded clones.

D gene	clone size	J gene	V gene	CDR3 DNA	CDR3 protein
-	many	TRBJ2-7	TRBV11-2	TGTGCCAGCAGCCCCGGGACCCTTTTCGAGCAGTACTTC	CASSPGTLFEQYF
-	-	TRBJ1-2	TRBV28	TGTGCCAGCATAAAACAGGTAAACTCGGTCGTAAGTGGCTACACCTTC	CASIKQVNSVVSGYTF
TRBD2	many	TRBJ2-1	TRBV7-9	TGTGCCAGCAGCTTAACGACGGGAGGGCCTAGTGAGCAGTTCTTC	CASSLTTGGPSEQFF
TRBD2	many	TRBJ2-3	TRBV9	TGTGCCAGCAGCGCTAGCGGATACACAGATACGCAGTATTTT	CASSASGYTDTQYF
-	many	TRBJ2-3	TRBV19	TGTGCCAGTAGTATGCCGTTTGAAATGGGGGCTCCGCCAGATACGCAGTATTTT	CASSMPFEMGAPPDTQYF
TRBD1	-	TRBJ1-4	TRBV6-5	TGTGCCAGCAGTTACTCATCAGGGGGCCCTGAAAAACTGTTTTTT	CASSYSSGGPEKLFF
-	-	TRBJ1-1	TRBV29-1	TGCAGCGAACAAACGAACACTGAAGCTTTCTTT	CSEQTNTEAFF
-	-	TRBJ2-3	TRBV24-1	TGTGCCACCAGCGGGCTCAAAGATACGCAGTATTTT	CATSGLKDTQYF
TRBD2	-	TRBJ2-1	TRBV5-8	TGTGCCAGCAGTTCCGCGGGAGACTCCATAAACAATGAGCAGTTCTTC	CASSSAGDSINNEQFF
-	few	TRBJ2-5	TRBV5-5	TGTGCCAGCAGCTGGCCGGGGGCCATGGTAAACCAAGAGACCCAGTACTTC	CASSWPGAMVNQETQYF
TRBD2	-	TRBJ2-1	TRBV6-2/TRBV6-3	TGTGCCAGCAGCTCGGGACTAGCGGGGTCCGAGCAGTTCTTC	CASSSGLAGSEQFF
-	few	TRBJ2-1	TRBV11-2	TGTGCCAGCAGTGGGCTCCACAATGAGCGGTTCTTC	CASSGLHNERFF
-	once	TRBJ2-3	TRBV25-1	TGTGCCAGCAGTGATGTACGGGCAAGCACAGATACGCAGTATTTT	CASSDVRASTDTQYF
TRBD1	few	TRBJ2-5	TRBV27	TGTGCCAGCAGTTTAGGGACAGGGTGGGGAGAGACCCAGTACTTC	CASSLGTGWGETQYF
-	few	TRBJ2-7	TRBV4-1	TGCGCCAGCAGCCACGGGCAGGACTCTCCCGTCTACGAGCAGTACTTC	CASSHGQDSPVYEQYF
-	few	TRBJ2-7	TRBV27	TGTGCCAGCAGTTCCCATCCAGACAGTCTGGGCACCTACGAGCAGTACTTC	CASSSHPDSLGTYEQYF
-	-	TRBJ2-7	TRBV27	TGTGCCAGCAGTCTGGCAGGGTACTACGAGCAGTACTTC	CASSLAGYYEQYF
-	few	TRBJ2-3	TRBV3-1	TGTGCCAGCAGCCAAGCCTCTTACGGTGAGACTATAGGCACAGATACGCAGTATTTT	CASSQASYGETIGTDTQYF
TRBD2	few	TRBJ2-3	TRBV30	TGTGCCTGGAGTGATTCAAGCCCATTGCTAGCGGCCACAGATACGCAGTATTTT	CAWSDSSPLLAATDTQYF
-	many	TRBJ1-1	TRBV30	TGTGCCTGGAGTGTACCGAACACTGAAGCTTTCTTT	CAWSVPNTEAFF
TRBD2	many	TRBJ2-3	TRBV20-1	TGCAGTGCTAGACATAGCGGGGGGATTTTGAGCACAGATACGCAGTATTTT	CSARHSGGILSTDTQYF
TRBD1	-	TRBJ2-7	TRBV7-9	TGTGCCAGCAGCACCTCGACAGGGGCCAACTCCTACGAGCAGTACTTC	CASSTSTGANSYEQYF
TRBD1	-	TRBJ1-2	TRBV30	TGTGCCCAAAATCGGGACAGGGACGCCTATGGCTACACCTTC	CAQNRDRDAYGYTF
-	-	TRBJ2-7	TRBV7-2	TGTGCCAGCAGCTTACTCAGGGACTACGAGCAGTACTTC	CASSLLRDYEQYF
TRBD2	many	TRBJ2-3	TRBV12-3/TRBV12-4	TGTGCCAGCAGTTCTTCCGGGACTAGCGGGGGAGGAGATACGCAGTATTTT	CASSSSGTSGGGDTQYF
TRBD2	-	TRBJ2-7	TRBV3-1	TGTGCCAGCAGCCAAGAACTGGGACTAGCCCGCGAGCAGTACTTC	CASSQELGLAREQYF
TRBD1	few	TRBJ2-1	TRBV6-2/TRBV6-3	TGTGCCAGCCTGACACAGGGGACCTACAATGAGCAGTTCTTC	CASLTQGTYNEQFF
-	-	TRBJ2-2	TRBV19	TGTGCCAGTCACCCATTCAGCCGGTCGAACACCGGGGAGCTGTTTTTT	CASHPFSRSNTGELFF
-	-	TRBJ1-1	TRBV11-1	TGTGCCAGCAGGTCAGGGTACCCTGAAGCTTTCTTT	CASRSGYPEAFF
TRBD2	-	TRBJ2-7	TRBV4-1	TGCGCCAGCAGCCACCCGGGGGGTTCCGAGCAGTACTTC	CASSHPGGSEQYF
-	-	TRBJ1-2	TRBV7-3	TGTGCCAGCAGCTTAGACCAGAACTATGGCTACACCTTC	CASSLDQNYGYTF
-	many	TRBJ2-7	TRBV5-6	TGTGCCAGCAGCCCGCCGGAGGGACAGCGACTGTACTACGAGCAGTACTTC	CASSPPEGQRLYYEQYF
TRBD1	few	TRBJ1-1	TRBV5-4	TGTGCCAGCAGCTTGGGTCAGGGGGCGCGGCCTGAAGCTTTCTTT	CASSLGQGARPEAFF
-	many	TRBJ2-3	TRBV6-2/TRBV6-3	TGTGCCAGCAGGCCACAGGGCACAGATACGCAGTATTTT	CASRPQGTDTQYF
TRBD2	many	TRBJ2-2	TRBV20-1	TGCAGTGCTAGAGAGAGAGGACTAGCTCGGACCGGGGAGCTGTTTTTT	CSARERGLARTGELFF
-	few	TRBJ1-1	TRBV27	TGTGCCAGCAGTGCAACGCAGGGGTTCACTGAAGCTTTCTTT	CASSATQGFTEAFF
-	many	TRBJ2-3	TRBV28	TGTGCCAGCAGTTTTCAGGGTCGAACAGATACGCAGTATTTT	CASSFQGRTDTQYF
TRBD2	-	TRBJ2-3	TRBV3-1	TGTGCCCGCAGCCAAGATCTACTAGCGGGTTCCACAGATACGCCGTATTTT	CARSQDLLAGSTDTPYF
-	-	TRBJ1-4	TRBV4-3	TGCGCCAGCAGCCGAGAAGTTTACAGGGAGGGTAGTGAAAAACTGTTTTTT	CASSREVYREGSEKLFF
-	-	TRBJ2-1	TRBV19	TGTGCCAGTACTGCTTGGGGGGCGCAGGGTAGCAATGAGCAGTTCTTC	CASTAWGAQGSNEQFF
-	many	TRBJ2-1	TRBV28	TGTGCCAGCAGACCCGCCTCCTACAATGAGCAGTTCTTC	CASRPASYNEQFF